This entry is about one TCR beta chain. What it recognizes is unknown. These data are taken from a study of cytomegalovirus exposure and HLA in healthy donors. The germline CDR1 and CDR2 sequences are LNHDA and SQIVND (reference sequence). CDR3 length: 12 residues. The V end was cut by 9 bases, the J end by 1 base, with 9 bases between. Use of 60 Vbeta and 13 Jbeta primers characterized the PCR. The method was immunoSEQ multiplex PCR; TCRdb's version includes in-frame clones alone and lacks a portion of them. The data contain over 150,000 clones, 68% of them singletons. Notes on the study in general: In vitro testing confirmed a few CMV-associated chains as specific for CMV antigens. Further analysis, carried out later, found HLA-associated TCR beta chains more clonally expanded than equally common other chains.

The V call is TRBV19, the J call TRBJ1-1; D remains unclear. The sequenced sample consisted of PBMCs. The sequence was obtained from a woman younger than 35 in good health and CMV-seropositive. The CDR3 DNA is TGTGCCAGCAACCCCGGGAACACTGAAGCTTTCTTT. Its protein is CASNPGNTEAFF.